This entry is about one T cell receptor (beta chain). Its target is unknown. TCRdb recomputed calls from the RT-PCR reads with MiXCR, one row per CDR3 protein. Among about 500,000 distinct CDR3 sequences listed, more than 15% were seen once. CDR1 is ENHRY, CDR2 SYGVKD, per germline. This CDR3 has 17 amino acids. V lost 3 bases, J lost 4 bases, and 8 bases stayed unmatched. The data were taken from a study of response to subunit inactivated influenza vaccine. Whole-study results and caveats: The authors proposed limited new T cell recruitment per seasonal influenza vaccination.

The clonotype originates from a man between 50 and 69 years old who received an inactivated influenza vaccine. The specimen was CD4+ T cells sorted from PBMCs, collected around 25 months after vaccination. The chain joins TRBV10-3 to TRBJ2-6, with TRBD2 identical over 8 bases. In DNA form, the CDR3 reads TGTGCCATCAGTGACTCTAGCGGGTCTGCCGGGGCCAACGTCCTGACTTTC. Its translation: CAISDSSGSAGANVLTF.